The clone carrying this T cell receptor (beta chain) showed up just a few times. Its antigen is unidentified. MiXCR, run by TCRdb on the reads, gives a single entry per CDR3 protein. The data hold 310,000 or so distinct CDR3 sequences, with under 30% observed a single time. This sample was included in a study of T cell repertoires in cytomegalovirus infection. About the research overall: Both a matching HLA type and CMV infection were indicated by public TCR beta signatures. General study findings and limits: There were carriers of CMV plus the relevant HLA, and cumulative public TCR beta family frequency identified them. In two of eight donors, the top clonotype was HLA-C-restricted CMV-specific.

CDR3 size: 15 residues. CDR1 and CDR2 from the germline V gene are SGHRS and YFSETQ. V lost 1 base to trimming and J lost 4 bases, with 11 bases between them. This receptor was obtained from a human donor in good health (CMV status not recorded). Some clones in this sample may be carry-over from other donors' samples. Sequenced: PBMCs. The genes are TRBV5-1 and TRBJ2-2, with D perhaps matching TRBD2 (5 bases). CDR3 region: CASSLSLGLTGELFF. The CDR3, as DNA: TGCGCCAGCAGCTTGAGCCTAGGACTCACCGGGGAGCTGTTTTTT.